The 20 T cell receptor beta chains in this list originate from one sample, sequenced in a study of blood T cell repertoires in COVID-19. Measured with immunoSEQ multiplex PCR; TCRdb has only the in-frame clones, and not every one. Among 300,000 to 450,000 clones, roughly nine tenths were seen once, and the ten largest hold roughly 3.9%. Sequencing was carried out using peripheral blood. The receptors here all came from a woman aged 60 to 75 with COVID-19, enrolled during active disease.

V usage is TRBV24-1 and J usage is TRBJ1-2; TRBD1 agrees at 9 bases. The CDR3 has 16 amino acids. The germline V gene has CDR1 KGHDR and CDR2 SFDVKD. Trimming removed 2 bases from V and 8 bases from J; junction bases left unmatched: 11. The CDR3 coding sequence is TGTGCCACCAGTGATTCAGGGGCACAGGGGGCGAGAGGCTACACCTTC. This translates into CATSDSGAQGARGYTF.

This clone was detected once. One junction end does not reproduce the germline sequence, and a read error may be involved. This chain links TRBV3-1 (or the pseudogene TRBV3-2) with TRBJ1-1; D is unclear. Germline V gene data show CDR1 as LGHDT and CDR2 as YNNKEL (reference sequence). CDR3 length equals 12 residues. As DNA, the CDR3 is TGTACCAGCAGCCAAGCGGACACTGAAGCTTTCTTT. This encodes CTSSQADTEAFF.

The V and J genes are TRBV4-1 and TRBJ1-2; D not resolved. Germline V gene sequence: CDR1 MGHRA, CDR2 YSYEKL. Trimming took off 0 bases at V and 7 bases at J, with 15 bases between the two ends. The CDR3 has 15 residues. The CDR3 reads CASSQDREAATGYTF. CDR3 in DNA: TGCGCCAGCAGCCAAGATCGGGAGGCGGCAACTGGCTACACCTTC.

The CDR3 is CASRSSPGQGWNEQFF. DNA of the CDR3: TGTGCCAGCAGAAGTTCCCCGGGACAGGGGTGGAATGAGCAGTTCTTC. This chain links TRBV25-1 with TRBJ2-1; 10 positions match TRBD1. Germline assignment: CDR1 MGHDK and CDR2 SYGVNS. There are 16 residues in the CDR3. V gave up 6 bases and J gave up 7 bases; unmatched junction bases: 12.

The rearrangement joins TRBV19 to TRBJ1-2; TRBD1 is a possible D gene (5 bases). Trimming shortened V by 6 bases and J by 4 bases, and 15 bases separated the two germline ends. From germline, CDR1 is LNHDA and CDR2 SQIVND (reference sequence). This CDR3 contains 14 residues. CDR3 amino acids: CASRFREVSYGYTF. Here the CDR3 DNA reads TGTGCCAGTAGGTTCAGGGAAGTCTCCTATGGCTACACCTTC.

This sequence joins TRBV10-3 and TRBJ1-6, with TRBD1 identical over 8 bases. This CDR3 is 14 amino acids long. The V gene's germline CDR1 is ENHRY and CDR2 SYGVKD. V lost 10 bases and J lost 8; bases outside the gene matches: 10. CDR3 protein: CATFDTGGHSPLHF. For the CDR3, the DNA is TGTGCCACCTTCGACACAGGGGGACATTCACCCCTCCACTTT.

Comments on this clone: Different DNA sequences within this sample yield the same CDR3. The rearrangement uses TRBV6-5 and TRBJ1-1; the D is unclear. Germline CDR1 reads MNHEY; CDR2 reads SVGAGI. The germline V and J ends were trimmed by 5 bases and 5 bases, with 9 bases remaining between them. This CDR3 contains 12 residues. The chain's CDR3 is CASSRGGTEAFF. In DNA form, the CDR3 reads TGTGCCAGCAGTAGAGGCGGGACTGAAGCTTTCTTT.

This clone showed up just a few times. The chain links TRBV19 to TRBJ1-5, with 9 bases aligning to TRBD1. This CDR3 has 14 amino acids. With V trimmed by 5 bases and J by 11 bases, 10 bases remained unmatched. Germline V CDR1 and CDR2: LNHDA, SQIVND (reference sequence). The CDR3 spells CASSAGDRASSQHF. The CDR3 nucleotides are TGTGCCAGTAGTGCGGGGGACAGGGCGTCGTCCCAGCATTTT.

The V and J genes are TRBV28 and TRBJ1-1; 7 bases line up with TRBD1. Per germline, CDR1 MDHEN and CDR2 SYDVKM. The CDR3 spans 14 residues. The V gene end was trimmed by 6 bases and the J gene end by 4 bases; junction bases not matched to a gene: 8. For the CDR3, the DNA is TGTGCCAGCAGATCGACAGGGCCGGGCACTGAAGCTTTCTTT. Amino acid sequence: CASRSTGPGTEAFF.

The rearrangement uses TRBV19 and TRBJ1-6; 7 bases are a match to TRBD1. There are 17 residues in the CDR3. Trimming removed 5 bases from V and 0 bases from J; junction bases left unmatched: 7. Germline-derived CDR1 and CDR2 are LNHDA and SQIVND (reference sequence). CDR3 protein: CASSSPTGISYNSPLHF. CDR3 bases: TGTGCCAGTAGTTCGCCGACAGGGATCTCCTATAATTCACCCCTCCACTTT.

This chain joins TRBV15 and TRBJ1-3, with 7 bases identical to TRBD1. This CDR3 has 16 residues. Germline V gene sequence: CDR1 LNHNV, CDR2 YYDKDF (reference sequence). The V segment lost 1 base and the J segment 4 bases; nucleotides outside the gene matches: 7. The CDR3 loop is CATSRAIQGSGNTIYF. Written as DNA, the CDR3 is TGTGCCACCAGCAGAGCAATACAGGGGTCCGGAAACACCATATATTTT.

The chain recombines TRBV6-5 with TRBJ1-4, with 8 bases fitting TRBD1. CDR1 and CDR2 (germline): MNHEY, SVGAGI. CDR3 length equals 15 residues. V was clipped by 6 bases and J by 8 bases; unmatched bases: 11. CDR3 in DNA: TGTGCCAGCAGGACCCAGACAGGGGTCAAAGAAAAACTGTTTTTT. Amino acid sequence: CASRTQTGVKEKLFF.

This clone was picked up one time. This rearrangement joins TRBV28 to TRBJ2-7; 9 nucleotides line up with TRBD1. Germline CDR1 reads MDHEN; CDR2 reads SYDVKM. The CDR3 extends over 15 amino acids. After removal of 3 bases from V and 2 bases from J, the junction contained 5 bases not matched to a gene. The CDR3 DNA reads TGTGCCAGCAGTTTTACCGGGACAGGGCCCTACGAGCAGTACTTC. This gives the protein CASSFTGTGPYEQYF.

The chain couples TRBV19 to TRBJ2-4; TRBD1 might be the D (6 bases). V was pared by 5 bases and J by 1 base, with 18 bases between. The CDR3 spans 17 residues. The germline V gene has CDR1 LNHDA and CDR2 SQIVND (reference sequence). The CDR3 coding sequence is TGTGCCAGTAGTTCCGACGGGCCCCAGGGGGCCAAAAACATTCAGTACTTC. Amino acids: CASSSDGPQGAKNIQYF.

The CDR3 region is CASSYSLADSQETQYF. CDR3 coding DNA: TGTGCCAGCAGTTACTCGCTAGCAGACTCCCAAGAGACCCAGTACTTC. The V gene is TRBV6-5, the J gene TRBJ2-5, with a possible D match to TRBD2 (5 bases). CDR1 and CDR2 (germline): MNHEY, SVGAGI. V lost 0 bases and J 1 base, leaving 12 bases between the germline ends. There are 16 residues in the CDR3.

The chain recombines TRBV9 with TRBJ1-2; D perhaps matches TRBD1 (6 bases). Deletions cut 3 bases from V and 3 bases from J, with 12 bases between. Per germline, CDR1 SGDLS and CDR2 YYNGEE. The CDR3 is 14 residues long. In nucleotides, the CDR3 is TGTGCCAGCAGCGGAGGGGGGGCGGACTATGGCTACACCTTC. Amino acids: CASSGGGADYGYTF.

This clone was found a few times. Other DNA sequences within the sample encode an identical CDR3. The J gene is TRBJ2-6, the V gene TRBV18; D perhaps matches TRBD1 (5 bases). The V gene's germline CDR1 is KGHSH and CDR2 LQKENI. The ends were cut back, 3 bases at V and 1 base at J, with 7 bases in the middle. This CDR3 contains 15 residues. Here the CDR3 DNA reads TGTGCCAGCTCACCCCAGGGATCTGGGGCCAACGTCCTGACTTTC. The encoded protein is CASSPQGSGANVLTF. The full variable domain, rest sourced from reference TRBV18 and TRBJ2-6, is NAGVMQNPRHLVRRRGQEARLRCSPMKGHSHVYWYRQLPEEGLKFMVYLQKENIIDESGMPKERFSAEFPKEGPSILRIQQVVRGDSAAYFCASSPQGSGANVLTFGAGSRLTVL.

For this clone: The same CDR3 also results from other DNA sequences found in this sample. The genes are TRBV7-2 and TRBJ1-5; 7 positions agree with TRBD1. The CDR3 spans 15 residues. With V trimmed by 5 bases and J by 5 bases, 9 bases remained unmatched. Germline-derived CDR1 and CDR2 are SGHTA and FQGNSA. CDR3 coding DNA: TGTGCCAGCAGCCTCCGACAGGGTGGGGATCAGCCCCAGCATTTT. The encoded protein is CASSLRQGGDQPQHF.

The chain joins TRBV19 to TRBJ1-1; perhaps TRBD1 as D (6 bases). The CDR3 has 14 residues. V gave up 6 bases and J gave up 1 base, with 12 bases separating them. Germline-derived CDR1 and CDR2 are LNHDA and SQIVND (reference sequence). The CDR3 region has the DNA TGTGCCAGTAGCCGACAGACAGGGAACACTGAAGCTTTCTTT. Amino acid sequence: CASSRQTGNTEAFF.

The rearrangement joins TRBV6-5 to TRBJ2-5; TRBD1 agrees at 7 bases. The CDR3 has 13 amino acids. With V trimmed by 6 bases and J by 5 bases, 6 bases remained unmatched. The germline V gene encodes CDR1 MNHEY and CDR2 SVGAGI. This CDR3 is CASSKRGHETQYF. CDR3 coding DNA: TGTGCCAGCAGCAAAAGGGGGCACGAGACCCAGTACTTC.